One and the same sample provided the 10 T cell receptor beta chains below, sequenced in a study of shared clonotypes between healthy human individuals. Produced via immunoSEQ multiplex PCR; TCRdb's table is partial and in-frame only. The sample has some 1,900,000 clones, approximately 94% seen once. Terminally differentiated effector memory CD45RA+ cells were left out of the naive CD8 fraction, which was CD45RO-negative and positively selected for CCR7. Sequencing was done on a sample of naive CD8+ T cells sorted from blood. These receptors were taken from a man younger than 30 in good health.

The rearrangement uses TRBV27 and TRBJ2-5, with D possibly being TRBD1 (6 bases). The germline V and J ends were trimmed by 7 bases and 4 bases, with 16 bases remaining between them. CDR3 size: 14 residues. From germline, CDR1 is MNHEY and CDR2 SMNVEV (reference sequence). The CDR3 region has the DNA TGTGCCAGCAAGGTTGGGGGCGGGCGAGAGACCCAGTACTTC. It translates to CASKVGGGRETQYF.

The table lists this clone with a count of one. The V call is TRBV27, the J call TRBJ1-2; D is unclear. From germline, CDR1 is MNHEY and CDR2 SMNVEV (reference sequence). The CDR3 runs 15 residues. Trimming removed 0 bases from V and 8 bases from J, with 16 bases in between. CDR3 coding DNA: TGTGCCAGCAGTTTATCCCCAGACTTCTTTAAAGGCTACACCTTC. This translates into CASSLSPDFFKGYTF.

This clone was seen just once. This chain links TRBV28 with TRBJ2-3, with D perhaps TRBD1 (5 bases). Per the germline V gene, CDR1 is MDHEN and CDR2 is SYDVKM. This CDR3 region has 16 residues. The ends were cut back, 2 bases at V and 3 bases at J, with 15 bases in the middle. CDR3 amino acids: CASSLPGNPSTDTQYF. The DNA for the CDR3 is TGTGCCAGCAGTTTACCAGGGAACCCCTCTACAGATACGCAGTATTTT.

This clone was observed once. The chain links TRBV2 to TRBJ2-1; TRBD2 aligns across 12 bases. This CDR3 contains 19 residues. With V trimmed by 1 base and J by 3 bases, 10 bases remained unmatched. Germline CDR1 SNHLY, CDR2 FYNNEI. CDR3 DNA: TGTGCCAGCAGTGAAGGTGGACTAGCGGGATCAGGTCGCTACAATGAGCAGTTCTTC. It specifies CASSEGGLAGSGRYNEQFF.

The chain couples TRBV7-8 to TRBJ2-2; TRBD2 agrees at 11 bases. This CDR3 has 18 residues. The trim removed 6 bases at V and 0 bases at J, leaving 9 bases unmatched. The germline gives CDR1 SGHVS, CDR2 FQNEAQ. CDR3 region: CASSPWLAGGPNTGELFF. The CDR3 DNA sequence: TGTGCCAGCAGTCCCTGGCTAGCGGGAGGCCCGAACACCGGGGAGCTGTTTTTT.

The rearrangement joins TRBV27 to TRBJ1-2, with D tentatively TRBD1 (6 bases). The CDR3 covers 13 residues. Trimming left V 4 bases short and J 4 bases short, with 10 bases between. Germline CDR1 is MNHEY and CDR2 is SMNVEV (reference sequence). The DNA of the CDR3 is TGTGCCAGCAGTTACAGGGACGGCTATGGCTACACCTTC. Translating it yields CASSYRDGYGYTF.

The genes are TRBV25-1 and TRBJ2-2; D may be TRBD2 (7 bases). Germline assignment: CDR1 MGHDK and CDR2 SYGVNS. The CDR3 covers 18 residues. V lost 2 bases and J lost 4, with 20 bases in between. Here the CDR3 DNA reads TGTGCCAGCAGTGAAATTGCGGGGGCAAGTGGAGGCACCGGGGAGCTGTTTTTT. Translation: CASSEIAGASGGTGELFF.

The chain has TRBV11-2 and TRBJ2-2; D may be TRBD1 or TRBD2 (5 bases each). The CDR3 runs 14 residues. The germline V gene has CDR1 SGHAT and CDR2 FQNNGV. Trimming stripped 3 bases from V and 4 bases from J, with 9 bases between. CDR3 amino acids: CASSLGPLTGELFF. The CDR3 coding sequence is TGTGCCAGCAGCTTGGGACCTCTCACCGGGGAGCTGTTTTTT.

V and J are TRBV7-9 and TRBJ1-1; 12 bases map to TRBD1. V shed 4 bases, J shed 4 bases, and the junction held 7 bases outside the gene matches. The CDR3 is 16 amino acids. From germline, CDR1 is SEHNR and CDR2 FQNEAQ (reference sequence). CDR3 sequence reads: CASSSWDRGQGTEAFF. The DNA for the CDR3 is TGTGCCAGCAGCTCCTGGGACAGGGGGCAGGGCACTGAAGCTTTCTTT. The full variable domain, in which reference TRBV7-9 and TRBJ1-1 provide the parts outside the CDR3, is DTGVSQNPRHKITKRGQNVTFRCDPISEHNRLYWYRQTLGQGPEFLTYFQNEAQLEKSRLLSDRFSAERPKGSFSTLEIQRTEQGDSAMYLCASSSWDRGQGTEAFFGQGTRLTVV.

This clone showed up just a few times. This chain connects TRBV2 to TRBJ2-7, with unresolved D. V gave up 0 bases and J gave up 5 bases, with 11 bases separating them. The CDR3 consists of 14 residues. The V gene's germline CDR1 is SNHLY and CDR2 FYNNEI. In nucleotides, the CDR3 is TGTGCCAGCAGTGAAGCGCCCAGGTTGAACGAGCAGTACTTC. Its protein is CASSEAPRLNEQYF.